This section outlines one TCR beta chain sequence together with its context. Its antigen remains unidentified. Base qualities are not provided; no much larger clone lies one nucleotide away. This specimen belongs to a study of metastatic and nonmetastatic thyroid tumors (dated by TCRdb to between 2020 and 2021). About the full investigation: For patients with malignant and with benign thyroid disease, the researchers compared repertoires between peripheral blood samples and tumor or nodule tissue samples. Results the study describes overall, beyond this receptor: TCR beta diversity was reported as significantly higher in malignant tumors than in benign nodules, in both blood and tumor samples.

Library preparation employed PCR. Sequenced on an Illumina HiSeq 4000. High-throughput sequencing was used to profile the TCR beta-chain CDR3 region of each patient. Regarding the original processing steps: CDR3 differences across clinicopathological groups were used to build a classifier for discriminating distant-metastatic papillary thyroid cancer patients. Repertoire diversity was assessed with the Shannon index, and tumor-blood repertoire similarity with the Morisita-Horn index. TCRdb passed the public sequencing reads through fastp at Q25 and MiXCR, retaining productive beta sequences. TCRdb's processing, not the authors' own work, is the source of the V and J calls. Across this sample there are about 4,000 clones, with under 40% seen only once. Approximately 27% of the sample comes from the top ten. The CDR1 and CDR2 encoded by the germline V gene (reference sequence) are LNHDA and SQIVND. V gives up 5 bases and J gives up 6 bases, and the segment between their germline ends measures 11 bases. Measured from the cysteine to the phenylalanine, the CDR3 is 12 residues long. Just CDR3 DNA is preserved here, 36 bases in frame from base 1.

None of the patients had been given any treatment before thyroid surgery. Using T-cell receptor beta sequencing, the study looked back at clinical samples from patients collected from the early 2010s to the late 2010s. The TCR originated in a female donor with papillary thyroid cancer or a benign thyroid nodule (not recorded which). Some clones in this sample may be carry-over from other donors' samples. The rearrangement combines TRBV19 with TRBJ2-7; the D region possibly corresponds to TRBD1 (6 bases align). The sequenced sample was adjacent normal tissue. The sequenced DNA is TGTGCCAGTAGTGAATCCAGGGGCGAGCAGTACTTC. The encoded protein is CASSESRGEQYF.